These 20 T cell receptor beta chains share one sample of origin, sequenced in a study of blood T cell repertoires in COVID-19. Only in-frame clones appear in the TCRdb table, and some are missing; sequencing was by immunoSEQ multiplex PCR. This table has over 200,000 clones, approximately 91% appearing once. Sequenced: peripheral blood. Receptor source: a woman aged 25 to 39 with acute or convalescent COVID-19.

This chain links TRBV9 with TRBJ1-5; D perhaps matches TRBD1 (5 bases). V was clipped by 4 bases and J by 9 bases, with 14 bases between them. CDR3 size: 13 residues. Per the germline V gene, CDR1 is SGDLS and CDR2 is YYNGEE. CDR3 region: CASSPMTGGPQHF. The DNA for the CDR3 is TGTGCCAGCAGCCCTATGACGGGGGGGCCCCAGCATTTT.

The rearrangement links TRBV11-2 to TRBJ2-5; TRBD1 matches 7 bases. The ends lost 5 bases at V and 2 bases at J; junction bases unmatched: 5. CDR1 and CDR2 (germline): SGHAT, FQNNGV. The CDR3 spans 14 residues. CDR3: CASSTRQGQETQYF. CDR3 sequence (DNA): TGTGCCAGCAGCACCCGACAGGGACAAGAGACCCAGTACTTC. Full variable domain (remainder filled in from reference TRBV11-2 and TRBJ2-5): EAGVAQSPRYKIIEKRQSVAFWCNPISGHATLYWYQQILGQGPKLLIQFQNNGVVDDSQLPKDRFSAERLKGVDSTLKIQPAKLEDSAVYLCASSTRQGQETQYFGPGTRLLVL.

The chain links TRBV5-6 to TRBJ2-7; a weak D match, TRBD1 (6 bases). Deletions cut 0 bases from V and 2 bases from J, with 12 bases between. The V gene's germline CDR1 is SGHDT and CDR2 YYEEEE. This CDR3 region has 15 residues. CDR3 sequence reads: CASSLADRPTYEQYF. The CDR3 bases are TGTGCCAGCAGCTTGGCCGACAGGCCGACCTACGAGCAGTACTTC.

V usage is TRBV6-5 and J usage is TRBJ1-1; 7 nucleotides align to TRBD1. CDR1 MNHEY and CDR2 SVGAGI come from the germline V gene. V shed 5 bases, J shed 0 bases, and the junction held 6 bases outside the gene matches. This CDR3 is 15 amino acids long. The CDR3 loop reads CASSPTGQMNTEAFF. As DNA, the CDR3 is TGTGCCAGCAGTCCAACGGGACAGATGAACACTGAAGCTTTCTTT.

The chain is built from TRBV21-1 and TRBJ2-3; TRBD1 is taken as the D call from the table, unchecked against the DNA. TRBV21-1 is a listed pseudogene. CDR3 length: 13 amino acids. The CDR3 here is CASSPSVSDTQYF. The DNA of the CDR3 is TGTGCCAGCAGCCCCTCAGTGTCAGATACGCAGTATTTT.

The table lists this clone with a count of one. The chain joins TRBV19 to TRBJ2-1; possible D gene TRBD2, 5 bases. The V gene's germline CDR1 is LNHDA and CDR2 SQIVND (reference sequence). The ends were cut back, 3 bases at V and 2 bases at J, with 11 bases in the middle. This CDR3 spans 15 amino acids. CDR3 bases: TGTGCCAGTAGTATGCTGGGAGAAACCTACAATGAGCAGTTCTTC. It is translated as CASSMLGETYNEQFF.

This chain connects TRBV10-3 to TRBJ2-1, with 9 positions matching TRBD2. CDR1 ENHRY and CDR2 SYGVKD come from the germline V gene. The length of the CDR3 is 13 residues. The V and J ends lost 10 bases and 4 bases, in that order; junction bases with no gene match: 5. The CDR3 DNA reads TGTGCCACCCTTAGCGGGAGTTACAATGAGCAGTTCTTC. Residues: CATLSGSYNEQFF.

The rearrangement uses TRBV5-1 and TRBJ2-5; 7 positions agree with TRBD2. From germline, CDR1 is SGHRS and CDR2 YFSETQ. V dropped 0 bases and J dropped 6; count of bases not matched to a gene: 5. The CDR3 is made up of 14 amino acids. DNA for the CDR3: TGCGCCAGCAGCTTGGAAGCGGGAAGCAAGACCCAGTACTTC. Its protein product is CASSLEAGSKTQYF.

V usage is TRBV6-2 or TRBV6-3 and J usage is TRBJ2-1; 9 nucleotides align to TRBD1. The CDR3 extends over 15 amino acids. V was clipped by 7 bases and J by 6 bases; unmatched bases: 10. Germline-derived CDR1 and CDR2 are MNHEY and SVGEGT. CDR3 region: CASTYSGTGPNEQFF. The CDR3 DNA follows: TGTGCCAGCACCTACTCCGGGACAGGGCCCAATGAGCAGTTCTTC.

The rearrangement joins TRBV7-2 to TRBJ1-1, with D hard to call. Trimming shortened V by 0 bases and J by 0 bases, and 8 bases separated the two germline ends. CDR3 length: 15 residues. CDR1 SGHTA and CDR2 FQGNSA come from the germline V gene. The CDR3 is CASSLAPRMNTEAFF. The CDR3, as DNA: TGTGCCAGCAGCTTAGCTCCGCGCATGAACACTGAAGCTTTCTTT.

The chain links TRBV19 to TRBJ2-1, with TRBD2 matching 7 bases. Germline CDR1 is LNHDA and CDR2 is SQIVND (reference sequence). Trimming removed 3 bases from V and 7 bases from J; junction bases left unmatched: 6. The CDR3 length is 14 residues. CDR3 DNA: TGTGCCAGTAGTATTGCCGCGGGAGCGAATGAGCAGTTCTTC. It specifies CASSIAAGANEQFF. Using reference TRBV19 and TRBJ2-1 for the parts outside the CDR3, the full variable domain is DGGITQSPKYLFRKEGQNVTLSCEQNLNHDAMYWYRQDPGQGLRLIYYSQIVNDFQKGDIAEGYSVSREKKESFPLTVTSAQKNPTAFYLCASSIAAGANEQFFGPGTRLTVL.

The V call is TRBV12-3 or TRBV12-4, the J call TRBJ1-1, with D unresolved. V dropped 5 bases and J dropped 2 bases, with 9 bases sitting between them. CDR3 length: 13 amino acids. This CDR3 reads CASSKPVNTEAFF. CDR3 in DNA: TGTGCCAGCAGTAAACCAGTAAACACTGAAGCTTTCTTT.

The rearrangement joins TRBV30 to TRBJ2-7, with D perhaps TRBD1 (6 bases). Germline values: CDR1 GTSNPN, CDR2 SVGIG (reference sequence). Trimming removed 4 bases from V and 2 bases from J, with 9 bases in between. This CDR3 is 12 amino acids long. CDR3 bases: TGTGCCTGGAACAGGGAAACCTACGAGCAGTACTTC. It is translated as CAWNRETYEQYF.

This chain uses TRBV6-6 with TRBJ2-7, with 9 bases matching TRBD2. The CDR3 has 16 amino acids. From germline, CDR1 is MNHNY and CDR2 SVGAGI (reference sequence). V dropped 6 bases and J dropped 3; count of bases not matched to a gene: 12. The CDR3 spells CASRGWREGRFYEQYF. The CDR3 DNA reads as TGTGCCAGCAGGGGATGGCGGGAGGGAAGATTCTACGAGCAGTACTTC.

CDR3 sequence reads: CASSLAGGRFEQYF. The CDR3, as DNA: TGCGCCAGCAGCTTGGCCGGGGGGCGGTTCGAGCAGTACTTC. The chain joins TRBV5-1 to TRBJ2-7; tentatively, D is TRBD2 (7 bases). V dropped 0 bases and J dropped 6 bases, with 13 bases sitting between them. Germline CDR1 reads SGHRS; CDR2 reads YFSETQ. This CDR3 has 14 amino acids.

This sequence joins TRBV6-5 and TRBJ1-5; TRBD1 aligns across 8 bases. CDR3 length equals 13 residues. V was clipped by 8 bases and J by 2 bases; unmatched bases: 2. Looked up from germline, CDR1 is MNHEY and CDR2 is SVGAGI. CDR3 sequence: CASQGAGNQPQHF. CDR3 sequence (DNA): TGTGCCAGCCAGGGGGCCGGCAATCAGCCCCAGCATTTT.

V usage is TRBV4-1 and J usage is TRBJ1-1; possibly TRBD1 for D (5 bases). The germline CDR1 and CDR2 sequences are MGHRA and YSYEKL. The V gene lost 0 bases and the J gene lost 3 bases, with 11 bases spanning the gap. CDR3 length: 15 residues. The CDR3 is CASSQEGGRDTEAFF. CDR3 DNA sequence: TGCGCCAGCAGCCAAGAGGGGGGGAGGGACACTGAAGCTTTCTTT.

The rearrangement uses TRBV11-2 and TRBJ1-2, with 7 bases matching TRBD1. V lost 5 bases to trimming and J lost 7 bases; unmatched junction nucleotides: 7. CDR3 size: 13 residues. Per germline, CDR1 SGHAT and CDR2 FQNNGV. CDR3 in DNA: TGTGCCAGCAGCCAGGGGGGAAGTCCTGGCTACACCTTC. Translation gives CASSQGGSPGYTF.

In its sample, this clone was seen once. The V gene is TRBV4-2, the J gene TRBJ2-3; D might be TRBD2 (5 bases). From germline, CDR1 is LGHNA and CDR2 YNFKEQ. Deletions cut 3 bases from V and 9 bases from J, with 10 bases between. The CDR3 length is 12 residues. This chain's CDR3 is CASSQREGTQYF. The CDR3, as DNA: TGTGCCAGCAGCCAGAGAGAGGGAACGCAGTATTTT.

The chain joins TRBV6-4 to TRBJ1-5; 8 bases are shared with TRBD1. The CDR3 sequence is 18 residues long. V dropped 5 bases and J dropped 0; count of bases not matched to a gene: 12. Germline V gene data show CDR1 as MRHNA and CDR2 as SNTAGT. The CDR3 here is CASSPRDRYSYSNQPQHF. The CDR3 DNA is TGTGCCAGCAGTCCCAGGGACAGGTACTCTTATAGCAATCAGCCCCAGCATTTT.